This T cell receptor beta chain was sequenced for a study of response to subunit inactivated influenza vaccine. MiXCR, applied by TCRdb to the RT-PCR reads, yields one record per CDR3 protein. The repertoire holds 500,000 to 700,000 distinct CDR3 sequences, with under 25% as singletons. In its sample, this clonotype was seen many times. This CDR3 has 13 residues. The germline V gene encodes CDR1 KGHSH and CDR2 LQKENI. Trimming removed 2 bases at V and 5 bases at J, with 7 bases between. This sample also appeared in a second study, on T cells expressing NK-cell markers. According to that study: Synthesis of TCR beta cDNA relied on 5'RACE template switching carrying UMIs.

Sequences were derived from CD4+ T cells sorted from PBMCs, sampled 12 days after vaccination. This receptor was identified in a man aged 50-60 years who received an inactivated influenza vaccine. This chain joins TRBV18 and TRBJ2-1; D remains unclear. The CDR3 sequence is CASSPGRDNEQFF. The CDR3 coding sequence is TGTGCCAGCTCACCAGGGCGAGACAATGAGCAGTTCTTC.